This TCR beta chain was retrieved from a study of blood T cells in healthy people across ages. Overall study findings and caveats: Aged donors had fewer naive CD4+ cells and lower diversity than long-lived donors.

At least 5 micrograms of total RNA were extracted per sample. From germline, CDR1 is SNHLY and CDR2 FYNNEI. The CDR3 has 14 amino acids. On this clonotype itself: Its antigen is unidentified. At one boundary the junction diverges from the germline segment, which might be a read error.

For the second PCR, which ran for about 7 to 12 cycles, a sample-barcoded 5' primer and a J-beta primer mix were used. Each of the samples gave a minimum of 2.5 million paired-end reads that contained CDR3. TCRdb reprocessed the 5' RACE reads with MiXCR, giving one entry per CDR3 protein. The table lists 650,000 to 800,000 distinct CDR3 sequences, 44% of them singletons. This sequence was found in a man in his sixties in good health. Input material: blood. The chain uses TRBV2 and TRBJ1-2; D is ambiguous. CDR3 coding DNA: TGTACCAGCCTCAAGGCTGAGGCTAACTATGGCTACACCTTC. Protein: CTSLKAEANYGYTF.